These T cell receptor beta chains were read from a single sample in a study of blood T cell repertoires in COVID-19. Profiled with immunoSEQ multiplex PCR; TCRdb holds only in-frame clones, not every one. The sample has just over 350,000 clones; approximately 86% are singletons. Sequences were obtained from peripheral blood. All receptors come from a woman in her sixties or seventies with COVID-19, enrolled during active disease. Both conserved end residues are part of each CDR3. Each record gives: CDR3 DNA, CDR3 protein, J gene, D gene, clone size, V gene. The D gene is left open where the match is weak. Rows may omit the clone size; those that give it use once, few, many or a size class.

DNA: TGTGCCAGCAGTTACGCACAGATGAACACTGAAGCTTTCTTT
CDR3: CASSYAQMNTEAFF
J: TRBJ1-1
D: -
size: -
V: TRBV6-5

DNA: TGTGCCAGTAGTATGGGGGGATCTGGTAACTATGGCTACACCTTC
CDR3: CASSMGGSGNYGYTF
J: TRBJ1-2
D: -
size: -
V: TRBV19

DNA: TGTGCCAGCAGTGGGACAGGGGTGAACACCGGGGAGCTGTTTTTT
CDR3: CASSGTGVNTGELFF
J: TRBJ2-2
D: TRBD1
size: once
V: TRBV5-4

DNA: TGCGCCAGCAGCCAAGGATGGGGAGGGGGACTGGGGGATACGCAGTATTTT
CDR3: CASSQGWGGGLGDTQYF
J: TRBJ2-3
D: -
size: -
V: TRBV4-1

DNA: TGTGCCAGCAGGCAGCGTACTAGCACAGATACGCAGTATTTT
CDR3: CASRQRTSTDTQYF
J: TRBJ2-3
D: -
size: -
V: TRBV7-9

DNA: TGTGCCAGCAGCCAACTAGCGGGGGGCAGCTACGAGCAGTACTTC
CDR3: CASSQLAGGSYEQYF
J: TRBJ2-7
D: TRBD2
size: once
V: TRBV4-2

DNA: TGTGCCTGGAGTCGCCTAGCGGGCGGCACAGATACGCAGTATTTT
CDR3: CAWSRLAGGTDTQYF
J: TRBJ2-3
D: TRBD2
size: -
V: TRBV30

DNA: TGTGCCAGCAGCGCCCCAGGGGACAGCTCTAACTATGGCTACACCTTC
CDR3: CASSAPGDSSNYGYTF
J: TRBJ1-2
D: TRBD1
size: -
V: TRBV5-4

DNA: TGTGCCAGCAGCTTACCGGGGGTTGGAAACACCATATATTTT
CDR3: CASSLPGVGNTIYF
J: TRBJ1-3
D: -
size: many
V: TRBV7-8

DNA: TGTGCCAGCACCCCGTTCCCCCTCTACACTGAAGCTTTCTTT
CDR3: CASTPFPLYTEAFF
J: TRBJ1-1
D: -
size: -
V: TRBV6-5

DNA: TGTGCCAGCAGCCCTCCGGGAAGAACTGAAGCTTTCTTT
CDR3: CASSPPGRTEAFF
J: TRBJ1-1
D: -
size: -
V: TRBV5-6

DNA: TGCGCCAGCAGACTGTCAAACACTGAAGCTTTCTTT
CDR3: CASRLSNTEAFF
J: TRBJ1-1
D: -
size: -
V: TRBV5-1

DNA: TGTGCCAGCAGCTTAGACACAGGGGACACGAATTCACCCCTCCACTTT
CDR3: CASSLDTGDTNSPLHF
J: TRBJ1-6
D: TRBD1
size: -
V: TRBV11-1

DNA: TGTGCCAGCAGTGCAGTTCACGAGCAGTACTTC
CDR3: CASSAVHEQYF
J: TRBJ2-7
D: -
size: few
V: TRBV2

DNA: TGTGCCAGCAGCTGGGGACATATTAGCAATCAGCCCCAGCATTTT
CDR3: CASSWGHISNQPQHF
J: TRBJ1-5
D: -
size: -
V: TRBV7-2

DNA: TGCGCCAGCAGCTTGGGACAGAGCTCTGGGGCCAACGTCCTGACTTTC
CDR3: CASSLGQSSGANVLTF
J: TRBJ2-6
D: -
size: -
V: TRBV5-1

DNA: TGTGCCAGCAGCTCGCGGATTTCCTACAATGAGCAGTTCTTC
CDR3: CASSSRISYNEQFF
J: TRBJ2-1
D: -
size: once
V: TRBV7-2

DNA: TGTGCCAGCAGCTTAGCAACGGTCCCTAACTCTGGGGCCAACGTCCTGACTTTC
CDR3: CASSLATVPNSGANVLTF
J: TRBJ2-6
D: -
size: -
V: TRBV7-8

DNA: TGCGCCAGCAGCCTTCGACTAGCGGGGGGTGAGACCCAGTACTTC
CDR3: CASSLRLAGGETQYF
J: TRBJ2-5
D: TRBD2
size: -
V: TRBV5-1

DNA: TGTGCCAGCAGAAAGGAACAGATTTACGAGCAGTACTTC
CDR3: CASRKEQIYEQYF
J: TRBJ2-7
D: -
size: -
V: TRBV12-3/TRBV12-4

DNA: TGTGCCATCACCCGGACAGGGGACAATGAGCAGTTCTTC
CDR3: CAITRTGDNEQFF
J: TRBJ2-1
D: TRBD1
size: -
V: TRBV10-3

DNA: TGTGCCAGCAGCTTAGAGGGCACGAACACTGAAGCTTTCTTT
CDR3: CASSLEGTNTEAFF
J: TRBJ1-1
D: -
size: few
V: TRBV11-3

DNA: TGCAGCGTTCCCTACAGGGGAGGCGAGCAGTACTTC
CDR3: CSVPYRGGEQYF
J: TRBJ2-7
D: -
size: -
V: TRBV29-1

DNA: TGTGCCACCAGCAGGGATACCCCGACTAGCGGGGGGGCGGGAGAGACCCAGTACTTC
CDR3: CATSRDTPTSGGAGETQYF
J: TRBJ2-5
D: TRBD2
size: -
V: TRBV15

DNA: TGTGCCAGCAGTCCTTCTAACGGTCGGGAGACCCAGTACTTC
CDR3: CASSPSNGRETQYF
J: TRBJ2-5
D: -
size: -
V: TRBV9

DNA: TGTGCCAGCATCGAGGGGGGGGGTAGCTCCTACAATGAGCAGTTCTTC
CDR3: CASIEGGGSSYNEQFF
J: TRBJ2-1
D: -
size: once
V: TRBV7-6

DNA: TGTGCCAGCAGTGAAGGTACGGGAGTCGGCTACGAGCAGTACTTC
CDR3: CASSEGTGVGYEQYF
J: TRBJ2-7
D: -
size: -
V: TRBV6-1

DNA: TGCGCCAGCAGCCAAGATCCTCGGCGGGGGAGGACCGGGGAGCTGTTTTTT
CDR3: CASSQDPRRGRTGELFF
J: TRBJ2-2
D: TRBD2
size: -
V: TRBV4-1

DNA: TGTGCCAGCTCACCACCGCGCACAGCAAATGAAAAACTGTTTTTT
CDR3: CASSPPRTANEKLFF
J: TRBJ1-4
D: -
size: -
V: TRBV18

DNA: TGTGCCAGTAGCCCTCTCGCCCTCGGGACTACCCCCGAGCAGTACTTC
CDR3: CASSPLALGTTPEQYF
J: TRBJ2-7
D: TRBD2
size: -
V: TRBV19

DNA: TGTGCTAGTGGTTTCGGCAGGGGTTACGAGCAGTACTTC
CDR3: CASGFGRGYEQYF
J: TRBJ2-7
D: -
size: -
V: TRBV12-5

DNA: TGTGCCAGCAGTTCCATTACAGGGTTCTATGGCTACACCTTC
CDR3: CASSSITGFYGYTF
J: TRBJ1-2
D: -
size: once
V: TRBV6-5

DNA: TGTGCCAGCAGCCTCAGGGGATGGGGGAATAACTATGGCTACACCTTC
CDR3: CASSLRGWGNNYGYTF
J: TRBJ1-2
D: -
size: -
V: TRBV6-6

DNA: TGCGCCAGCAGCCCGGACGGGACACCACTCTACGAGCAGTACTTC
CDR3: CASSPDGTPLYEQYF
J: TRBJ2-7
D: -
size: -
V: TRBV5-1

DNA: TGTGCCAGCAGTCGCCTAGCGGGGGGGCAGGATACGCAGTATTTT
CDR3: CASSRLAGGQDTQYF
J: TRBJ2-3
D: TRBD2
size: many
V: TRBV7-3

DNA: TGCGCCAGCAGCCCGAGTGGGCAGCCTGCCGGCTACACCTTC
CDR3: CASSPSGQPAGYTF
J: TRBJ1-2
D: -
size: -
V: TRBV4-3

DNA: TGTGCCAGCAGCGTGGGACAGATTTTAACCGGGGAGCTGTTTTTT
CDR3: CASSVGQILTGELFF
J: TRBJ2-2
D: TRBD1
size: -
V: TRBV5-6

DNA: TGCAGTGCTAGTGGACTATATAGCTCCTACAATGAGCAGTTCTTC
CDR3: CSASGLYSSYNEQFF
J: TRBJ2-1
D: -
size: -
V: TRBV20-1

DNA: TGTGCCAGCAGCTTACGGGGGGGGGTCAGATGGAACACTGAAGCTTTCTTT
CDR3: CASSLRGGVRWNTEAFF
J: TRBJ1-1
D: -
size: -
V: TRBV7-8

DNA: TGCGCCAGCAGCTTGGAGGGGGACACCCTATACGGCGACACCATATATTTT
CDR3: CASSLEGDTLYGDTIYF
J: TRBJ1-3
D: -
size: -
V: TRBV5-1

DNA: TGTGCCAGCAGTGAGCCCGGGACAGGGAGGGGCTACACCTTC
CDR3: CASSEPGTGRGYTF
J: TRBJ1-2
D: TRBD1
size: -
V: TRBV6-1